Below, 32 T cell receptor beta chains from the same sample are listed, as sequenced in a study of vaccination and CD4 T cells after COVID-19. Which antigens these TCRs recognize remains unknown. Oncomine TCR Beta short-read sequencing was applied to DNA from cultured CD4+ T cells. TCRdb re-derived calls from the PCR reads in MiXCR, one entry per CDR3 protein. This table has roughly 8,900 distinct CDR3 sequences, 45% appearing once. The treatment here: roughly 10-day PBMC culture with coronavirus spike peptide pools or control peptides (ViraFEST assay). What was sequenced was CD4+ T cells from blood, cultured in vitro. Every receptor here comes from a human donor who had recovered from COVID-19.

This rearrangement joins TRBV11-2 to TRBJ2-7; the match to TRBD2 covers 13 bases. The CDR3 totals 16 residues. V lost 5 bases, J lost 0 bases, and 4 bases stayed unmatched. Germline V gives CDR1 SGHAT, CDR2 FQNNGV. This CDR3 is CASSSTSGRVSYEQYF. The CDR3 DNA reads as TGTGCCAGCAGCAGCACTAGCGGGAGGGTCTCCTACGAGCAGTACTTC.

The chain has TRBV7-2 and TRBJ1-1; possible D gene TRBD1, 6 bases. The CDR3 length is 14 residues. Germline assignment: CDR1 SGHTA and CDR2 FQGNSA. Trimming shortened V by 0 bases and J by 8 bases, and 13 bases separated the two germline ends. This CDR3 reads CASSLATNDREAFF. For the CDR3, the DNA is TGTGCCAGCAGCTTAGCCACAAATGACAGGGAAGCTTTCTTT.

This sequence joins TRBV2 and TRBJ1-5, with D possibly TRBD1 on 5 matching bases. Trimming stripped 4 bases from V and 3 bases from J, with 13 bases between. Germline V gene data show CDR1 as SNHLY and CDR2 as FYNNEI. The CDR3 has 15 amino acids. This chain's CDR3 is CASSAQLGDNQPQHF. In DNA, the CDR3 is TGTGCCAGCAGTGCTCAATTAGGGGACAATCAGCCCCAGCATTTT. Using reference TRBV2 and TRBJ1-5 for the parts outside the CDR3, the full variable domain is EPEVTQTPSHQVTQMGQEVILRCVPISNHLYFYWYRQILGQKVEFLVSFYNNEISEKSEIFDDQFSVERPDGSNFTLKIRSTKLEDSAMYFCASSAQLGDNQPQHFGDGTRLSIL.

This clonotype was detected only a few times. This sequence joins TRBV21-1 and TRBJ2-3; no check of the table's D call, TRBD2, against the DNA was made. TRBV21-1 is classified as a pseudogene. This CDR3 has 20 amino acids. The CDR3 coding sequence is TGTGCCAGCAGGGTATTAGGCCTGTGGGGGACTAGCGGGAGTACAGATACGCAGTATTTT. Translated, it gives CASRVLGLWGTSGSTDTQYF.

CDR3 coding DNA: TGCAGTGCTAATGCTTTGGGTTTGGGGTACCAAGAGACCCAGTACTTC. It is translated as CSANALGLGYQETQYF. This rearrangement joins TRBV20-1 to TRBJ2-5; D is unresolved. CDR1 DFQATT and CDR2 SNEGSKA come from the germline V gene (reference sequence). The CDR3 totals 16 residues. The V end lost 4 bases, the J end lost 0 bases, and 18 bases lay between the germline ends.

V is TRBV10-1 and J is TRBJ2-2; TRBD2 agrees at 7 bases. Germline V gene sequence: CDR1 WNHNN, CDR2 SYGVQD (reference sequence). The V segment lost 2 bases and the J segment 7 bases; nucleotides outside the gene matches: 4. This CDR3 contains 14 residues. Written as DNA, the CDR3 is TGCGCCAGCAGTGAGAGCGGGGTATACGGGGAGCTGTTTTTT. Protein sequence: CASSESGVYGELFF.

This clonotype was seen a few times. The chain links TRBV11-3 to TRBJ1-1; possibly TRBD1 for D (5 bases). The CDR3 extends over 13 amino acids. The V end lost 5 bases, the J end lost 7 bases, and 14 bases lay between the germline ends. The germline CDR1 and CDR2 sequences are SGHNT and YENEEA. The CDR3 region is CASSNRDGGEAFF. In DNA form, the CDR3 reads TGTGCCAGCAGCAACCGGGACGGCGGTGAAGCTTTCTTT.

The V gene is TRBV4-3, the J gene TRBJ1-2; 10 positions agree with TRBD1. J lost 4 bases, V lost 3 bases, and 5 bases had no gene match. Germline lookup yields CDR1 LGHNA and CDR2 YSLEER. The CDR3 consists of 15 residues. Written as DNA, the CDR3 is TGCGCCAGCAGCCATACCGGGACAGGGGTCTATGGCTACACCTTC. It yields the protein CASSHTGTGVYGYTF.

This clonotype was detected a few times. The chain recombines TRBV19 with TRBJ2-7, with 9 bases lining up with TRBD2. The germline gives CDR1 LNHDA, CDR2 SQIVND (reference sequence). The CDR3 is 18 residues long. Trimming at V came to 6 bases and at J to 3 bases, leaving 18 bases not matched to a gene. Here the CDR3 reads CASRQADLGSGRFYEQYF. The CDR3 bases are TGTGCCAGTAGGCAGGCAGACCTGGGGAGCGGGAGGTTCTACGAGCAGTACTTC.

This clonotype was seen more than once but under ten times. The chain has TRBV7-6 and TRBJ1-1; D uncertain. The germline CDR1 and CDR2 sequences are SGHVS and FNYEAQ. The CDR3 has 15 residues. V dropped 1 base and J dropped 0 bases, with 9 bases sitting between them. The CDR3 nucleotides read TGTGCCAGCAGCTTAGTGGCGGGCATGAACACTGAAGCTTTCTTT. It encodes CASSLVAGMNTEAFF.

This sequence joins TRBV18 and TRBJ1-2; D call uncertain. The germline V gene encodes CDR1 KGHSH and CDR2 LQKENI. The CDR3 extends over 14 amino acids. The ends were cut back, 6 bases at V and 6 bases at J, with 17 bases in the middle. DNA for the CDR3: TGTGCCAGCTCCCCGCAAAGGGAAACTGATGGCTACACCTTC. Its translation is CASSPQRETDGYTF. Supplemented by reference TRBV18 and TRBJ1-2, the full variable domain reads NAGVMQNPRHLVRRRGQEARLRCSPMKGHSHVYWYRQLPEEGLKFMVYLQKENIIDESGMPKERFSAEFPKEGPSILRIQQVVRGDSAAYFCASSPQRETDGYTFGSGTRLTVV.

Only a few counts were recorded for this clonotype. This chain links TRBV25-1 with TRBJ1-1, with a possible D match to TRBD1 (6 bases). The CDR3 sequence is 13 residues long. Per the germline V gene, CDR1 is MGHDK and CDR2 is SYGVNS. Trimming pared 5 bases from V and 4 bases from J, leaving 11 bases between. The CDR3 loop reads CASSIQGGTEAFF. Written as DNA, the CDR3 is TGTGCCAGCAGTATACAGGGAGGCACTGAAGCTTTCTTT. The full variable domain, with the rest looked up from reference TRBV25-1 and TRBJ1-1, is EADIYQTPRYLVIGTGKKITLECSQTMGHDKMYWYQQDPGMELHLIHYSYGVNSTEKGDLSSESTVSRIRTEHFPLTLESARPSHTSQYLCASSIQGGTEAFFGQGTRLTVV.

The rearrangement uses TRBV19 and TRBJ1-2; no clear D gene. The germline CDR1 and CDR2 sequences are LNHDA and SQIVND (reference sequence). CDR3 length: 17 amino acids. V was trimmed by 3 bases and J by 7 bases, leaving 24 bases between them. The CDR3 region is CASSIGRPFLGVGGYTF. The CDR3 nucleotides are TGTGCCAGTAGTATCGGACGACCGTTCCTCGGGGTTGGTGGCTACACCTTC.

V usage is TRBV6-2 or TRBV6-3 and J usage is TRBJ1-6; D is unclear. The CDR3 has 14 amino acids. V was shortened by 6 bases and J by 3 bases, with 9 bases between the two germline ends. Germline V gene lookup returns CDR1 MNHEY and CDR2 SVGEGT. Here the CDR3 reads CASSLLSYNSPLHF. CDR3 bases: TGTGCCAGCAGCCTTCTGAGCTATAATTCACCCCTCCACTTT.

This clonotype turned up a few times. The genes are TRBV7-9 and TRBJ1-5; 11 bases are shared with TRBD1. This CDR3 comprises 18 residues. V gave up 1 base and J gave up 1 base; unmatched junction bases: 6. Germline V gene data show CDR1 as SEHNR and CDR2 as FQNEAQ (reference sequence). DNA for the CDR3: TGTGCCAGCAGCTTAGGGGACAGGGGGAATACGAGCAATCAGCCCCAGCATTTT. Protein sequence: CASSLGDRGNTSNQPQHF.

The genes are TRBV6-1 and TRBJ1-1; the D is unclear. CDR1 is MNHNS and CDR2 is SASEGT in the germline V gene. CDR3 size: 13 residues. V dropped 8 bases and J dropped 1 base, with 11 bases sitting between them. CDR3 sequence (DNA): TGTGCCAGCCTAGGCGTCGGGAACACTGAAGCTTTCTTT. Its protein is CASLGVGNTEAFF.

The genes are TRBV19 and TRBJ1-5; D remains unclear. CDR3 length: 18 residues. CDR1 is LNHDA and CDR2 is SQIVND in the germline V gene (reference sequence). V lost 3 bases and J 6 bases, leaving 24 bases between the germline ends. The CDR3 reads CASSISWGAFGQAQPQHF. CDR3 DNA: TGTGCCAGTAGTATCAGTTGGGGTGCATTCGGCCAAGCTCAGCCCCAGCATTTT.

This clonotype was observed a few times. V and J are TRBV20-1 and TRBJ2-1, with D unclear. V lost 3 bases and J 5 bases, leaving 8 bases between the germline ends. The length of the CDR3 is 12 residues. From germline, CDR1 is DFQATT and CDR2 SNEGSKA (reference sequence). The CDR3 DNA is TGCAGTGCTAGGGCCCCTCACAATGAGCAGTTCTTC. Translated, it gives CSARAPHNEQFF.

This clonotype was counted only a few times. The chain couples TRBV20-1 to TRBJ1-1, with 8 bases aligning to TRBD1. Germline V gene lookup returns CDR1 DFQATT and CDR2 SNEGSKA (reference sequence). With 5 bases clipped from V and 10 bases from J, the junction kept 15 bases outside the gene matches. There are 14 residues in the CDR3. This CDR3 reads CSAGGTGTGKGAFF. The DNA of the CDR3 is TGCAGTGCTGGGGGCACCGGGACAGGTAAGGGAGCTTTCTTT.

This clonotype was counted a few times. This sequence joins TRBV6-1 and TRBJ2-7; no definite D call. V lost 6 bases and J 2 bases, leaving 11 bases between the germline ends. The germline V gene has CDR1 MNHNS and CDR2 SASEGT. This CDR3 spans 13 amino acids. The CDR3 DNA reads TGTGCCAGCAGGGATCCCCGCCCCTACGAGCAGTACTTC. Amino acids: CASRDPRPYEQYF.

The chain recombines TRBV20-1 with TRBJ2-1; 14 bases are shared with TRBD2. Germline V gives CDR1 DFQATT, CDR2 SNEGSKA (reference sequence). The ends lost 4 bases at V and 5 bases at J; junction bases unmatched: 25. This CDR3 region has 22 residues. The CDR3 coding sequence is TGCAGTGCTATCAATCCCTATCTCTCGGGACTAGCGGGGGATCGCAAAGACAATGAGCAGTTCTTC. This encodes CSAINPYLSGLAGDRKDNEQFF.

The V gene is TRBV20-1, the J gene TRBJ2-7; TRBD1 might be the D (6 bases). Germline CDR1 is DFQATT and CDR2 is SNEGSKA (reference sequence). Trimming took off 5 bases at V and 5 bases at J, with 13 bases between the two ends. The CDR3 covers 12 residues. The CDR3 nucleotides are TGCAGTGCTGTACAGGGTATCGACGAGCAGTACTTC. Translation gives CSAVQGIDEQYF.

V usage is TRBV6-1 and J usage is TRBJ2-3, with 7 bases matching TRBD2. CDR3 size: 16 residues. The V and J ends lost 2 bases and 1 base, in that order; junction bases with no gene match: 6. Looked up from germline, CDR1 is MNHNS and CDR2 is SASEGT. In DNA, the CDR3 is TGTGCCAGCAGTGAATCGACGGGAGGTCGCACAGATACGCAGTATTTT. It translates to CASSESTGGRTDTQYF.

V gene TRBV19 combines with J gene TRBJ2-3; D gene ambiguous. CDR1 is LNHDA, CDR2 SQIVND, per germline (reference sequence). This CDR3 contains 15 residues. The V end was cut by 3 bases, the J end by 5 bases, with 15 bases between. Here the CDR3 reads CASSIAVGAVDTQYF. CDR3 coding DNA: TGTGCCAGTAGTATCGCGGTGGGTGCGGTAGATACGCAGTATTTT.

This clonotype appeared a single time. This chain's CDR3 is CASSLNRGQNQPQHF. CDR3 nucleotide sequence: TGTGCCAGCAGTTTAAATCGGGGACAAAATCAGCCCCAGCATTTT. The V and J genes are TRBV27 and TRBJ1-5; possibly TRBD1 for D (6 bases). This CDR3 spans 15 amino acids. Germline V gene sequence: CDR1 MNHEY, CDR2 SMNVEV (reference sequence). V shed 2 bases and J shed 4 bases, with 12 bases lying between them.

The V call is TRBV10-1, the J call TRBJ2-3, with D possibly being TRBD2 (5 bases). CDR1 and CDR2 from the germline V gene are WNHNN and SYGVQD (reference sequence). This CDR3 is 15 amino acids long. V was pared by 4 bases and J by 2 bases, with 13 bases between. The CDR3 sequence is CASSATRGYTDTQYF. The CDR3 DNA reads TGCGCCAGCAGTGCAACCCGGGGATACACAGATACGCAGTATTTT.

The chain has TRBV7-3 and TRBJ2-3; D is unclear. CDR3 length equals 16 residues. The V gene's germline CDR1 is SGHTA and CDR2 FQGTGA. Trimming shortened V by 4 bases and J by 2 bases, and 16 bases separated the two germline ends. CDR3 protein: CASSSGPSRNTDTQYF. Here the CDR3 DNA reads TGTGCCAGCAGCTCAGGCCCCTCGCGGAACACAGATACGCAGTATTTT.

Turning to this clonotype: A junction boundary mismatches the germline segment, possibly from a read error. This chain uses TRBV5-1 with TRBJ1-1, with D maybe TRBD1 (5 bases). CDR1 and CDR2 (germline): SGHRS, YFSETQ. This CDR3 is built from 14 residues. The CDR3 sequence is CASSLGDRNSEAFF. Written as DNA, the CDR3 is TGCGCCAGCAGCTTGGGGGACCGGAACTCTGAAGCTTTCTTT.

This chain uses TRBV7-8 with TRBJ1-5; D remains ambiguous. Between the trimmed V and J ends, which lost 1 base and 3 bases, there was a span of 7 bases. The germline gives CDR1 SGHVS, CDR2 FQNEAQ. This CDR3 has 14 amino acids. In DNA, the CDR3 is TGTGCCAGCAGCTTAGGCAGTTACAATCAGCCCCAGCATTTT. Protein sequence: CASSLGSYNQPQHF.

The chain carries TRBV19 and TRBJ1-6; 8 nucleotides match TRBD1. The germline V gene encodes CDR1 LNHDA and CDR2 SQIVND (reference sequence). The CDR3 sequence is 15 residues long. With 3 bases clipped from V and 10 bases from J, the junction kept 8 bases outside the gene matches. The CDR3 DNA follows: TGTGCCAGTAGTATTGATACAGGGGGGCGCTCACCCCTCCACTTT. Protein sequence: CASSIDTGGRSPLHF.

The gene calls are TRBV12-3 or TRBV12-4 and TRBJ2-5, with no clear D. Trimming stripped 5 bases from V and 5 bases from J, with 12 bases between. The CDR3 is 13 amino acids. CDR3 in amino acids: CASSHSGVETQYF. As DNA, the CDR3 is TGTGCCAGCAGTCACAGTGGGGTGGAGACCCAGTACTTC.

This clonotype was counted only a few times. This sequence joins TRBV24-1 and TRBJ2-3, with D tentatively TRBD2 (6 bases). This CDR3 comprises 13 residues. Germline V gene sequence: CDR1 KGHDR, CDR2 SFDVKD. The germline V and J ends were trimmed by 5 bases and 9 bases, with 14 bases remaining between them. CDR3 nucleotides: TGTGCCACCAGTGCCTCGACTAGTCCGACGCAGTATTTT. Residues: CATSASTSPTQYF.